A single sample gave rise to the 5 T cell receptor beta chains below, sequenced in a study of blood T cells in healthy people across ages. Primed by a sample-barcoded 5' primer and a J-beta primer mix, a second PCR proceeded for 7 to 11 cycles. TCRdb re-derived calls from the 5' RACE reads in MiXCR, one entry per CDR3 protein. Among roughly 1,300,000 distinct CDR3 sequences listed, 59% were seen once. The sequenced sample was blood. The receptors shown here come from a man between 18 and 35 years old in good health.

V gene TRBV12-3 or TRBV12-4 combines with J gene TRBJ2-1; D is perhaps TRBD1 or TRBD2 (6 bases each). Trimming took 5 bases from V and 8 from J, leaving 13 bases between them. The CDR3 extends over 13 amino acids. The CDR3 protein is CASSGRTVDEQFF. The CDR3 DNA reads as TGTGCCAGCAGTGGGAGGACAGTGGATGAGCAGTTCTTC.

This clonotype occurred a few times. The chain employs TRBV29-1 and TRBJ2-4; tentative D call: TRBD1 (5 bases). CDR1 and CDR2 from the germline V gene are SQVTM and ANQGSEA. The CDR3 is 13 amino acids. V was cut by 3 bases and J by 1 base, with 7 bases left in between. CDR3 loop: CSVEGPAKNIQYF. The CDR3 coding sequence is TGCAGCGTTGAGGGGCCTGCCAAAAACATTCAGTACTTC. Drawing the rest from reference TRBV29-1 and TRBJ2-4, the complete variable domain is SAVISQKPSRDICQRGTSLTIQCQVDSQVTMMFWYRQQPGQSLTLIATANQGSEATYESGFVIDKFPISRPNLTFSTLTVSNMSPEDSSIYLCSVEGPAKNIQYFGAGTRLSVL.

The chain recombines TRBV6-2 or TRBV6-3 with TRBJ2-5; the match to TRBD1 covers 9 bases. The CDR3 is 16 residues long. Germline values: CDR1 MNHEY, CDR2 SVGEGT. Germline trimming cut 7 bases from V and 5 bases from J; bases unmatched to any gene: 14. The CDR3 nucleotides are TGTGCCAGCACTCAATCCGGGACAGGGTCGTGGGAGACCCAGTACTTC. Its protein product is CASTQSGTGSWETQYF.

The chain carries TRBV10-3 and TRBJ2-5; TRBD2 agrees at 8 bases. Germline CDR1 and CDR2: ENHRY and SYGVKD. Unmatched junction bases numbered 17, after V lost 6 bases and J lost 11 bases. This CDR3 contains 15 residues. Here the CDR3 DNA reads TGTGCCATCAGCGAACTAGCGGCACCAAACAATGAGCAGTACTTC. Translating gives CAISELAAPNNEQYF.

This clonotype appeared a few times. CDR3: CSARAGTTNEQFF. The CDR3 DNA follows: TGCAGTGCACGCGCTGGGACCACCAATGAGCAGTTCTTC. V and J are TRBV20-1 and TRBJ2-1; D may correspond to TRBD1 or TRBD2 (5 bases each). The CDR3 contains 13 residues. V dropped 6 bases and J dropped 6 bases, with 15 bases sitting between them. Germline CDR1 reads DFQATT; CDR2 reads SNEGSKA (reference sequence).